This record concerns one T cell receptor beta chain sequence. In the authors' workflow: Amplification with reference gene primers provided the estimates of nucleated cell counts. Data came from immunoSEQ multiplex PCR; TCRdb stores just in-frame clones and leaves some out. For V, J and clone size, that table is used; D and trimming come from the DNA. The sample has 150,000 to 200,000 clones, 65% to 90% seen once. Per the germline V gene, CDR1 is MNHEY and CDR2 is SVGAGI. The V and J ends lost 6 bases and 7 bases, in that order; junction bases with no gene match: 5. CDR3 length equals 13 residues. This sample was included in a study of blood T cell repertoires in COVID-19. Study overall: Spain, Italy and the United States supplied samples that represented acute and convalescent COVID-19.

Material: peripheral blood. The V call is TRBV6-5, the J call TRBJ1-1, with TRBD1 identical over 10 bases. The TCR comes from a man aged 45-65 years with active or convalescent COVID-19. The CDR3 region is CASRDRGTYEAFF. Written as DNA, the CDR3 is TGTGCCAGCAGGGACAGGGGGACCTATGAAGCTTTCTTT.